This is a list of T cell receptor beta chains from one sample in a study of blood T cell repertoires in COVID-19. Here immunoSEQ multiplex PCR was the method, and the copy in TCRdb shows in-frame clones only, minus some. The table has around 150,000 clones, about four fifths seen once; the top ten hold 4%. The sample was peripheral blood. These receptors all stem from a woman in her sixties or seventies with acute or convalescent COVID-19. Each CDR3 is given with its conserved first and last residue. D genes are given only for firm matches. Size is omitted from some rows. Given values are once, few, many or a class for expanded clones.

j_call | clone_size | v_call | d_call | cdr3_nt | cdr3_aa
TRBJ2-5 | NA | TRBV5-1 | TRBD1 | TGCGCCAGCAGCTCCCGGGACAGCGCGCAAGAGACCCAGTACTTC | CASSSRDSAQETQYF
TRBJ1-5 | few | TRBV7-9 | NA | TGTGCCAGCAGCTTAGTGAGGATAGGGGGTAGCAATCAGCCCCAGCATTTT | CASSLVRIGGSNQPQHF
TRBJ2-5 | few | TRBV9 | NA | TGTGCCAGCAGCGTCGGCGAGCGGACTCAAGAGACCCAGTACTTC | CASSVGERTQETQYF
TRBJ2-7 | NA | TRBV7-8 | NA | TGTGCCAGCAGCTTATCGCGTTACGAGCAGTACTTC | CASSLSRYEQYF
TRBJ1-5 | NA | TRBV3-1/TRBV3-2 | NA | TGTGCCAGCAGCCAAGGCGTTGTCGGGGATCAGCCCCAGCATTTT | CASSQGVVGDQPQHF
TRBJ2-7 | NA | TRBV28 | NA | TGTGCCAGCAGTTTTATAGATGAGGCCTACGAGCAGTACTTC | CASSFIDEAYEQYF
TRBJ1-5 | medium-sized | TRBV28 | NA | TGTGCCAGCCAATGGCGGGGCAATCAGCCCCAGCATTTT | CASQWRGNQPQHF
TRBJ2-7 | NA | TRBV9 | TRBD2 | TGTGCCAGCAGCGTAGGCCCTAGCGGCAGAGCCTACGAGCAGTACTTC | CASSVGPSGRAYEQYF
TRBJ2-7 | once | TRBV28 | TRBD1 | TGTGCCAGCACCCCGCCCGGGACAGGCTACGAGCAGTACTTC | CASTPPGTGYEQYF
TRBJ2-5 | NA | TRBV6-5 | NA | TGTGCCAGCAGTCCTTGGGACACAGTAGAGACCCAGTACTTC | CASSPWDTVETQYF
TRBJ1-5 | NA | TRBV5-6 | TRBD1 | TGTGCCAGCAGCTTGAGCAGGGGGACTTATCAGCCCCAGCATTTT | CASSLSRGTYQPQHF
TRBJ2-1 | once | TRBV18 | TRBD2 | TGTGCCAGCTCACCATTTGGCCTAGCGGATAACAATGAGCAGTTCTTC | CASSPFGLADNNEQFF
TRBJ1-4 | NA | TRBV28 | TRBD1 | TGTGCCAGCAAGGGACAGGTTAACGAAAAACTGTTTTTT | CASKGQVNEKLFF
TRBJ2-5 | NA | TRBV24-1 | TRBD1 | TGTGCCACCAGTGAGACAGGGGCCCAAGAGACCCAGTACTTC | CATSETGAQETQYF
TRBJ2-5 | NA | TRBV6-5 | NA | TGTGCCAGCGGAGCAGACAGTACATCAGAGACCCAGTACTTC | CASGADSTSETQYF
TRBJ2-1 | NA | TRBV9 | TRBD2 | TGTGCCAGCAGCGTAGAAGCGGGAGGGTACAATGAGCAGTTCTTC | CASSVEAGGYNEQFF
TRBJ1-1 | NA | TRBV7-2 | NA | TGTGCCAGCAGCCAGCGCAGGGGAGAAGCTTTCTTT | CASSQRRGEAFF
TRBJ2-7 | NA | TRBV7-2 | NA | TGTGCCAGCAGGCACGGGGGATCAGGTTCCTACGAGCAGTACTTC | CASRHGGSGSYEQYF
TRBJ2-5 | once | TRBV4-2 | TRBD1 | TGTGCCAGCAGCCAAGATTTTGGGACAGAGAACCAAGAGACCCAGTACTTC | CASSQDFGTENQETQYF
TRBJ2-2 | NA | TRBV7-3 | TRBD1 | TGTGCCAGCAGCTCCCGGACAGGGGGTACCGGGGAGCTGTTTTTT | CASSSRTGGTGELFF
TRBJ2-5 | NA | TRBV5-1 | TRBD2 | TGCGCCAGTTCCGGACTAGCGGAAGAGACCCAGTACTTC | CASSGLAEETQYF
TRBJ1-6 | NA | TRBV2 | NA | TGTGCCAGCAGTTATGGTGAGGGCAGGATCAATTCACCCCTCCACTTT | CASSYGEGRINSPLHF
TRBJ2-2 | NA | TRBV24-1 | NA | TGTGCCACCAGTGCACTCACTGGGGAGCGTACCGGGGAGCTGTTTTTT | CATSALTGERTGELFF
TRBJ1-2 | NA | TRBV6-5 | TRBD1 | TGTGCCAGCAGTTACTTTACAGGGGGATACGGCTACACCTTC | CASSYFTGGYGYTF
TRBJ2-2 | NA | TRBV2 | NA | TGTGCCAGCAGTGAATTCGACAGGCTGAACACCGGGGAGCTGTTTTTT | CASSEFDRLNTGELFF
TRBJ1-5 | NA | TRBV24-1 | NA | TGTGCCACCAGTGAAGGGGCAGAGCCCAATCAGCCCCAGCATTTT | CATSEGAEPNQPQHF
TRBJ2-7 | few | TRBV29-1 | NA | TGCAGCGTTGAAGATCGAGGCAGTACCTACGAGCAGTACTTC | CSVEDRGSTYEQYF
TRBJ1-6 | NA | TRBV2 | NA | TGTGCCAGCACTCCCCGACAGTCTGGTAATTCACCCCTCCACTTT | CASTPRQSGNSPLHF
TRBJ1-1 | NA | TRBV5-4 | NA | TGTGCCAGCAGCCCAGGGGAGACTGAAGCTTTCTTT | CASSPGETEAFF
TRBJ1-4 | NA | TRBV5-1 | NA | TGCGCCAGCGGAATGGGGTCGGGGGGCGCAGCTAATGAAAAACTGTTTTTT | CASGMGSGGAANEKLFF
TRBJ2-7 | NA | TRBV6-5 | NA | TGTGCCAGCAGTTACTCTAGCGGTCCCGTCGAGCAGTACTTC | CASSYSSGPVEQYF
TRBJ1-6 | NA | TRBV6-5 | TRBD1 | TGTGCCAGCCGGACAGGTCCCTATAATTCACCCCTCCACTTT | CASRTGPYNSPLHF
TRBJ2-7 | few | TRBV18 | NA | TGTGCCAGCTCACCACCGACAAATCTTCCCGAGCAGTACTTC | CASSPPTNLPEQYF
TRBJ1-2 | NA | TRBV16 | NA | TGTGCCAGCAGCCAAGGTTGGGAGTATGGCTACACCTTC | CASSQGWEYGYTF
TRBJ1-2 | NA | TRBV27 | NA | TGTGCCAGCAAACCCCAGGGGTCCTATGGCTACACCTTC | CASKPQGSYGYTF